A selection of T cell receptor beta chains follows, all from one sample in a study of T cells after yellow fever vaccination. MiXCR was run by TCRdb on the 5' RACE reads, yielding one entry per CDR3 protein. Altogether about 350,000 distinct CDR3 sequences are present, under 15% being singletons, with the ten largest covering 2.5% to 4%. The specimen was CD4+ T cells sorted from PBMCs, collected 15 days after the yellow fever booster vaccination. These receptor sequences come from a man between 18 and 35 years old who received the YFV17D yellow fever vaccine. Both conserved end residues are part of each CDR3. The D gene is left open where the match is weak. Clone size is stated in some rows and not others, as once, few, many or a class when expanded.

J	V	size	D	DNA	CDR3
TRBJ1-5	TRBV12-3/TRBV12-4	.	.	TGTGCCAGCCGCACGTTTAGCAATCAGCCCCAGCATTTT	CASRTFSNQPQHF
TRBJ2-1	TRBV7-9	.	.	TGTGCCAGCAGCTTATATGCGGAGCAGTTCTTC	CASSLYAEQFF
TRBJ2-3	TRBV7-9	few	TRBD2	TGTGCCCGGGCGGGGGGCACTAGCACAGATACGCAGTATTTT	CARAGGTSTDTQYF
TRBJ1-2	TRBV4-1	.	TRBD1	TGCGCCAGCAGCCTTTCGGGACAGCCTAATTCTGGCGGCTACACCTTC	CASSLSGQPNSGGYTF
TRBJ2-3	TRBV5-1	.	.	TGCGCCAGCAGTCGACGGGATAGGGTTACTAGGACAGATACGCAGTATTTT	CASSRRDRVTRTDTQYF
TRBJ1-4	TRBV5-1	.	.	TGCGCCAGCACCCCAGGGCAGCCTAATGAAAAACTGTTTTTT	CASTPGQPNEKLFF
TRBJ1-3	TRBV3-1	few	.	TGTGCCAGGGACTGGGGGGACTACTCTGGAAACACCATATATTTT	CARDWGDYSGNTIYF
TRBJ2-1	TRBV6-5	many	.	TGTGCCAGCAGTTACGAGTCTGGAGGGTACAATGAGCAGTTCTTC	CASSYESGGYNEQFF
TRBJ2-5	TRBV4-3	few	TRBD2	TGCGCCAGCAGCCAGAACCTAGCGGGGGGGACCGAGACCCAGTACTTC	CASSQNLAGGTETQYF
TRBJ2-2	TRBV3-1	few	.	TGTGCCAGCAGCCAAGGCAAGGGGGCGAACACCGGGGAGCTGTTTTTT	CASSQGKGANTGELFF
TRBJ2-6	TRBV5-1	.	.	TGCGCCAGCAGCTCTTCGGCGGGCCGTCGGTCTGGGGCCAACGTCCTGACTTTC	CASSSSAGRRSGANVLTF
TRBJ2-3	TRBV5-1	.	.	TGCGCCAGCAGCTTTGGCGGGGAGTCAACTAGCACAGATACGCAGTATTTT	CASSFGGESTSTDTQYF
TRBJ2-4	TRBV4-3	.	.	TGCGCCAGCAGCCAGGGCGGGTACGACAAAAACATTCAGTACTTC	CASSQGGYDKNIQYF
TRBJ2-3	TRBV29-1	.	TRBD2	TGCAGCGTTGACTCCCGACTAGCTTCCACAGATACGCAGTATTTT	CSVDSRLASTDTQYF
TRBJ2-1	TRBV27	many	.	TGTGCCAGCAGTTTATGGGGGTCTTCCTACAATGAGCAGTTCTTC	CASSLWGSSYNEQFF
TRBJ2-4	TRBV12-3/TRBV12-4	many	TRBD2	TGTGCCAGCAGACTCGAAAAGCGGGGGGCACAAATTAGTAAACTAGCCAAAAACATTCAGTACTTC	CASRLEKRGAQISKLAKNIQYF
TRBJ1-4	TRBV4-1	.	.	TGCGCCAGCAGCCAAGATTTCCAAGGCCTGAATGAAAAACTGTTTTTT	CASSQDFQGLNEKLFF
TRBJ2-3	TRBV18	.	TRBD2	TGTGCCACCCAGGAGCGGGGGCCCACAGATACGCAGTATTTT	CATQERGPTDTQYF
TRBJ2-3	TRBV5-6	few	.	TGTGCCTCAAGCTGGGGCCGCACAGATACGCAGTATTTT	CASSWGRTDTQYF
TRBJ2-5	TRBV29-1	.	.	TGCAGCGTTGAATTGGGAAGCCAAGAGACCCAGTACTTC	CSVELGSQETQYF
TRBJ2-3	TRBV20-1	.	TRBD2	TGCAGTGCTAGTGGGGGGGTCTCCACAGATACGCAGTATTTT	CSASGGVSTDTQYF
TRBJ2-2	TRBV7-2	.	.	TGTGCCAGCGAGGACGGGGGCCGGACCGGGGAGCTGTTTTTT	CASEDGGRTGELFF
TRBJ1-2	TRBV7-6	.	.	TGTGCCAGCAGCTTAAATGACCCGGACCCAACTGGAGCTAACTATGGCTACACCTTC	CASSLNDPDPTGANYGYTF
TRBJ2-3	TRBV7-2	.	.	TGTGCCAGCAGCTTCAGCAGGGTTCCAGATACGCAGTATTTT	CASSFSRVPDTQYF
TRBJ2-2	TRBV11-2	many	TRBD2	TGTGCCAGCAGCTCTCTTAGCGGGGACACCGGGGAGCTGTTTTTT	CASSSLSGDTGELFF
TRBJ1-1	TRBV18	many	.	TGTGCCAGCTCACCACCGGTGAACACTGAAGCTTTCTTT	CASSPPVNTEAFF
TRBJ1-2	TRBV9	.	.	TGTGCCAGCAGCGTAGCGGTGGGTGATAACTATGGCTACACCTTC	CASSVAVGDNYGYTF
TRBJ2-5	TRBV19	few	TRBD1	TGTGCCAGTAGGGGACAGGGGGGCTTTGTGGAGACCCAGTACTTC	CASRGQGGFVETQYF
TRBJ2-1	TRBV3-1	.	TRBD2	TGTGCCAGCAGCCAAAGCCCCCTGCTAGCGGGGGGGCCAGGGGGGCAGTTCTTC	CASSQSPLLAGGPGGQFF
TRBJ1-5	TRBV7-2	.	.	TGTGCCAGCAGCTTAGAAGCGACAGTAAATCAGCCCCAGCATTTT	CASSLEATVNQPQHF
TRBJ1-1	TRBV12-3/TRBV12-4	.	TRBD1	TGTGCCAGCAGACCCGGGAGGGGGCACACTGAAGCTTTCTTT	CASRPGRGHTEAFF
TRBJ2-2	TRBV4-3	few	TRBD2	TGCGCCAGCAGCCGCGGACTAGCGGGGGGGCCGAACACCGGGGAGCTGTTTTTT	CASSRGLAGGPNTGELFF
TRBJ2-2	TRBV7-9	once	TRBD1	TGTGCCAGCAGCACCCGACAGGGGAACACCGGGGAGCTGTTTTTT	CASSTRQGNTGELFF
TRBJ2-5	TRBV4-1	.	.	TGCGCCAGCAGCCACCAGGGCAGAAGGGGACAAGAGACCCAGTACTTC	CASSHQGRRGQETQYF
TRBJ2-3	TRBV6-5	.	.	TGTGCCAGCAGCCGAGATTCGCGTGGGGATACGCAGTATTTT	CASSRDSRGDTQYF
TRBJ2-3	TRBV5-1	.	TRBD2	TGCGCCAGCAGCTTTTCGACTAGCGGGGGAGATACGCAGTATTTT	CASSFSTSGGDTQYF
TRBJ2-1	TRBV4-2	.	TRBD2	TGTGCCAGCAGCCAAGAGCCTAGCGGGGACAATGAGCAGTTCTTC	CASSQEPSGDNEQFF
TRBJ2-3	TRBV9	many	.	TGTGCCAGCAGCGTAGGACCCACAGATACGCAGTATTTT	CASSVGPTDTQYF
TRBJ1-2	TRBV6-5	.	.	TGTGCCAGCAGTAGCCCGATGACACGGGGCGATGGCTACACCTTC	CASSSPMTRGDGYTF
TRBJ2-3	TRBV12-3/TRBV12-4	.	.	TGTGCCAGCAGTTCCTACGACTTAAATACGCAGTATTTT	CASSSYDLNTQYF